These 18 T cell receptor beta chains were sequenced from one sample in a study of blood T cell repertoires in COVID-19. Assay used: immunoSEQ multiplex PCR; TCRdb lists only in-frame clones, some missing. The top ten hold about 3.2% of the sample, which has 140,000 or so clones, almost 85% seen once. Sequenced material: peripheral blood. The receptors stem from a man aged 45-65 years with acute or convalescent COVID-19.

This clone was observed a handful of times. The chain recombines TRBV13 with TRBJ2-1; possibly TRBD1 for D (6 bases). With 3 bases removed from V and 7 bases from J, the gap between germline ends came to 16 bases. CDR1 is PRHDT and CDR2 is FYEKMQ in the germline V gene (reference sequence). This CDR3 region has 15 residues. The CDR3 DNA follows: TGTGCCAGCAGCTTCCCGTCCATTAGGGGGAATGAGCAGTTCTTC. Translating gives CASSFPSIRGNEQFF. The complete variable domain, with remaining parts taken from reference TRBV13 and TRBJ2-1, reads AAGVIQSPRHLIKEKRETATLKCYPIPRHDTVYWYQQGPGQDPQFLISFYEKMQSDKGSIPDRFSAQQFSDYHSELNMSSLELGDSALYFCASSFPSIRGNEQFFGPGTRLTVL.

The chain joins TRBV30 to TRBJ1-5; 10 bases agree with TRBD1. The ends lost 0 bases at V and 6 bases at J; junction bases unmatched: 5. The germline V gene has CDR1 GTSNPN and CDR2 SVGIG (reference sequence). CDR3 length equals 15 residues. The DNA for the CDR3 is TGTGCCTGGAGTGTATTCGGACAGGGGGTTCAGCCCCAGCATTTT. This encodes CAWSVFGQGVQPQHF.

The V gene is TRBV19, the J gene TRBJ1-5, with 9 bases aligning to TRBD1. The length of the CDR3 is 16 residues. Germline CDR1 LNHDA, CDR2 SQIVND (reference sequence). V gave up 1 base and J gave up 5 bases; unmatched junction bases: 6. This CDR3 reads CASSIGGQGGYQPQHF. The DNA of the CDR3 is TGTGCCAGTAGTATAGGGGGACAGGGAGGATATCAGCCCCAGCATTTT.

The V gene is TRBV30, the J gene TRBJ2-1, with 9 positions matching TRBD2. This CDR3 is built from 13 residues. Germline lookup yields CDR1 GTSNPN and CDR2 SVGIG (reference sequence). J lost 9 bases, V lost 0 bases, and 3 bases had no gene match. CDR3 region: CAWSVLAGIEQFF. The CDR3 region has the DNA TGTGCCTGGAGTGTACTAGCGGGCATTGAGCAGTTCTTC.

The V and J genes are TRBV30 and TRBJ1-2; D ambiguous. Trimming removed 0 bases at V and 4 bases at J, with 9 bases between. Germline V gene sequence: CDR1 GTSNPN, CDR2 SVGIG (reference sequence). The CDR3 spans 13 residues. The CDR3 sequence is CAWSVGSSYGYTF. As DNA, the CDR3 is TGTGCCTGGAGTGTCGGGTCGAGCTATGGCTACACCTTC.

The V gene is TRBV11-2, the J gene TRBJ1-6, with D uncertain. Trimming took 6 bases from V and 7 from J, leaving 25 bases between them. Germline CDR1 and CDR2: SGHAT and FQNNGV. This CDR3 spans 18 amino acids. The CDR3 nucleotides read TGTGCCAGCAGGAGACGAGTATTGAACAGCAGTAGGAATTCACCCCTCCACTTT. Translation gives CASRRRVLNSSRNSPLHF.

This clone came up a few times. CDR3: CASSETMTGVGGYTF. In DNA form, the CDR3 reads TGTGCCAGCAGTGAAACCATGACAGGGGTGGGTGGCTACACCTTC. This sequence joins TRBV6-1 and TRBJ1-2; 8 nucleotides line up with TRBD1. Germline assignment: CDR1 MNHNS and CDR2 SASEGT. The J segment lost 7 bases and the V segment lost 2 bases, leaving 9 bases of the junction unmatched. CDR3 length: 15 residues.

The rearrangement joins TRBV9 to TRBJ2-1; no clear D. With 0 bases removed from V and 4 bases from J, the gap between germline ends came to 5 bases. The CDR3 covers 13 residues. Germline V gene data show CDR1 as SGDLS and CDR2 as YYNGEE. CDR3 in amino acids: CASSVAVYNEQFF. CDR3 nucleotides: TGTGCCAGCAGCGTAGCAGTTTACAATGAGCAGTTCTTC.

This CDR3 is CASSDSREGAFYGYTF. The CDR3, as DNA: TGTGCCAGCAGTGACTCCCGGGAGGGGGCTTTCTATGGCTACACCTTC. The chain combines TRBV25-1 with TRBJ1-2; the match to TRBD1 covers 7 bases. Germline values: CDR1 MGHDK, CDR2 SYGVNS. CDR3 length: 16 amino acids. The trim removed 3 bases at V and 4 bases at J, leaving 11 bases unmatched.

This rearrangement joins TRBV5-6 to TRBJ2-7, with TRBD2 matching 8 bases. The CDR3 is 14 residues long. J was trimmed by 5 bases and V by 5 bases; bases with no gene match: 9. Germline V lookup: CDR1 SGHDT, CDR2 YYEEEE. The CDR3 sequence: CASRRTSGGNEQYF. CDR3 sequence (DNA): TGTGCCAGCAGACGTACGAGCGGGGGCAACGAGCAGTACTTC.

A remark on this clone: Additional DNA sequences in this sample encode the identical CDR3. J is TRBJ2-7 and V is TRBV18; D gene unclear. CDR1 and CDR2 from the germline V gene are KGHSH and LQKENI. This CDR3 comprises 13 residues. Trimming shortened V by 2 bases and J by 0 bases, and 5 bases separated the two germline ends. The CDR3 protein is CASSPGSSYEQYF. The CDR3 DNA reads as TGTGCCAGCTCACCAGGCAGCTCCTACGAGCAGTACTTC.

Concerning this clone itself: The identical CDR3 is also encoded by other nucleotide sequences in the sample. The chain uses TRBV6-1 and TRBJ2-7, with 7 bases matching TRBD2. This CDR3 spans 15 amino acids. CDR1 MNHNS and CDR2 SASEGT come from the germline V gene. The junction had 5 bases not matched to a gene; V was cut back by 3 bases and J by 0 bases. The CDR3 bases are TGTGCCAGCAGTGACCTGGGGGGGAGCTCCTACGAGCAGTACTTC. As protein: CASSDLGGSSYEQYF.

The sample holds one count of this clone. This sequence joins TRBV29-1 and TRBJ2-5; tentative D call: TRBD2 (6 bases). Trimming took 1 base from V and 0 from J, leaving 21 bases between them. The CDR3 consists of 18 residues. CDR1 and CDR2 from the germline V gene are SQVTM and ANQGSEA. The CDR3 sequence: CSVEGGRGRLRNQETQYF. The CDR3 coding sequence is TGCAGCGTTGAAGGGGGTCGGGGGAGACTGAGAAACCAAGAGACCCAGTACTTC.

The rearrangement joins TRBV3-1 (or the pseudogene TRBV3-2) to TRBJ2-5; the D is unclear. This CDR3 comprises 12 residues. Trimming pared 4 bases from V and 7 bases from J, leaving 10 bases between. The germline V gene encodes CDR1 LGHDT and CDR2 YNNKEL (reference sequence). The CDR3 nucleotides are TGTGCCAGCAGCCTAGGCGCGGCGACCCAGTACTTC. Its protein product is CASSLGAATQYF.

This clone has only one observation. The germline gene is not matched at one end of the junction; a read error may be the cause. The chain links TRBV2 to TRBJ2-1, with TRBD2 as a possible D gene (6 bases). The CDR3 sequence is 15 residues long. The V gene's germline CDR1 is SNHLY and CDR2 FYNNEI. This chain's CDR3 is CARSGFGSPYNEQFF. For the CDR3, the DNA is TGTGCCAGGAGTGGATTCGGGAGCCCCTACAATGAGCAGTTCTTC.

V usage is TRBV23-1 and J usage is TRBJ2-7, with D unresolved. TRBV23-1 is given ORF status, its function remaining uncertain. The ends were cut back, 11 bases at V and 1 base at J, with 15 bases in the middle. This CDR3 contains 13 residues. Written as DNA, the CDR3 is TGCGCCCGAGCGACGGTCTTTTCCTACGAGCAGTACTTC. It encodes CARATVFSYEQYF.

This clone appeared once. The rearrangement links TRBV7-9 to TRBJ2-5; 9 bases line up with TRBD1. The ends lost 5 bases at V and 5 bases at J; junction bases unmatched: 3. There are 13 residues in the CDR3. The V gene's germline CDR1 is SEHNR and CDR2 FQNEAQ (reference sequence). The CDR3: CASSTGGFETQYF. The CDR3 DNA reads as TGTGCCAGCAGCACAGGGGGCTTCGAGACCCAGTACTTC.

The J gene is TRBJ2-1, the V gene TRBV7-3; 8 bases align to TRBD2. Per the germline V gene, CDR1 is SGHTA and CDR2 is FQGTGA. V trimming: 0 bases; J trimming: 5 bases; junction bases outside the gene matches: 3. The CDR3 has 15 residues. The CDR3 bases are TGTGCCAGCAGCTTAACGTCGGGGGGGAACAATGAGCAGTTCTTC. Translated, it gives CASSLTSGGNNEQFF.